This record looks at one T cell receptor (beta chain) sequence and its context. The antigen is undetermined. This may arise from a read error, as a much more abundant clone is one base away. Sequenced with the Oncomine TCR Beta short-read assay was DNA taken from cultured CD4+ T cells. One entry per CDR3 protein, called by TCRdb with MiXCR from the PCR reads. The table includes fewer than 25,000 distinct CDR3 sequences, about 42% detected once. Treatment reported: approximately nine-day PBMC culture with coronavirus spike peptide pools or control peptides (ViraFEST assay). Days 3 and 7 were when half the medium was replaced with fresh IL-2 medium. This entry comes from a study of vaccination and CD4 T cells after COVID-19. Germline lookup yields CDR1 MNHEY and CDR2 SVGAGI. V lost 2 bases to trimming and J lost 6 bases, with 11 bases between them. CDR3 length: 14 residues.

Material: CD4+ T cells from blood, cultured in vitro, obtained before SARS-CoV-2 vaccination. The chain is built from TRBV6-5 and TRBJ2-1, with D perhaps given as TRBD1 or TRBD2 (6 bases each). The TCR sequence derives from a human donor who had recovered from COVID-19. CDR3 amino acids: CASSYGGLVNEQFF. The CDR3 nucleotides are TGTGCCAGCAGTTACGGGGGGCTTGTCAATGAGCAGTTCTTC.